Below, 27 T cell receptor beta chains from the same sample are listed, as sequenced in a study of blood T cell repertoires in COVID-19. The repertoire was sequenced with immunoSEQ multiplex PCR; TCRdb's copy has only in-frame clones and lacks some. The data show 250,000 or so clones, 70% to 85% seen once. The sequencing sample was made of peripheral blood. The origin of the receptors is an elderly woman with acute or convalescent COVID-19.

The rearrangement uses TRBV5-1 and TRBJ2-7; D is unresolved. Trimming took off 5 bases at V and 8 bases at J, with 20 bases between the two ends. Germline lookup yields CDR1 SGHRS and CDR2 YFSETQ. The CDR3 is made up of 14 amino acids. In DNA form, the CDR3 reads TGCGCCAGCAGTCCCAGAGGCCCAGATCGCCAGCAGTACTTC. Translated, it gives CASSPRGPDRQQYF. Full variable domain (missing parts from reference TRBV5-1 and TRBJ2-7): KAGVTQTPRYLIKTRGQQVTLSCSPISGHRSVSWYQQTPGQGLQFLFEYFSETQRNKGNFPGRFSGRQFSNSRSEMNVSTLELGDSALYLCASSPRGPDRQQYFGPGTRLTVT.

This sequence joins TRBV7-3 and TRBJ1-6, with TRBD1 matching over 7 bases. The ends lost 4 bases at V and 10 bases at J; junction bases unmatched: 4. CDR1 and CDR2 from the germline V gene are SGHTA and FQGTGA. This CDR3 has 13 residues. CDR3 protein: CASSSTGRSPLHF. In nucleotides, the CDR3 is TGTGCCAGCAGCTCGACAGGGCGGTCACCCCTCCACTTT.

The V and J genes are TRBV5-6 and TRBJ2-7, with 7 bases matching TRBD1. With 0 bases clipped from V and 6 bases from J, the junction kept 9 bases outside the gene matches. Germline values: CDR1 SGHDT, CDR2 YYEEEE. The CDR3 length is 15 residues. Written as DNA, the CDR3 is TGTGCCAGCAGCTTGGGGGCAGGGGGTATGGGCGAGCAGTACTTC. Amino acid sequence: CASSLGAGGMGEQYF.

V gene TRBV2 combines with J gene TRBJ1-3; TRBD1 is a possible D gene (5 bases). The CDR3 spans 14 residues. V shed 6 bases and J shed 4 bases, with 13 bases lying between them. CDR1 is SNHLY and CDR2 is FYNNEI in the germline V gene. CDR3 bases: TGTGCCAGCAGGCTTGAGACAGCAGGAAACACCATATATTTT. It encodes CASRLETAGNTIYF.

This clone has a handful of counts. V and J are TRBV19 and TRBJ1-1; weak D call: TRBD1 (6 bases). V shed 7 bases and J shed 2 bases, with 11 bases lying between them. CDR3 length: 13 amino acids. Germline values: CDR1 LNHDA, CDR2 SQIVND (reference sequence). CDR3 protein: CASKYRVNTEAFF. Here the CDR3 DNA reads TGTGCCAGTAAATACAGGGTTAACACTGAAGCTTTCTTT.

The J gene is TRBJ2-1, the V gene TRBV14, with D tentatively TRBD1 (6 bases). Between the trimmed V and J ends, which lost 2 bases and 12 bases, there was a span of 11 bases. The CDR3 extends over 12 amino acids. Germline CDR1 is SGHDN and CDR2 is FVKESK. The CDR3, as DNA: TGTGCCAGCAGCCAAATACAGGGCGGGCAGTTCTTC. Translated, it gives CASSQIQGGQFF. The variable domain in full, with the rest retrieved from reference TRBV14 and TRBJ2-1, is EAGVTQFPSHSVIEKGQTVTLRCDPISGHDNLYWYRRVMGKEIKFLLHFVKESKQDESGMPNNRFLAERTGGTYSTLKVQPAELEDSGVYFCASSQIQGGQFFGPGTRLTVL.

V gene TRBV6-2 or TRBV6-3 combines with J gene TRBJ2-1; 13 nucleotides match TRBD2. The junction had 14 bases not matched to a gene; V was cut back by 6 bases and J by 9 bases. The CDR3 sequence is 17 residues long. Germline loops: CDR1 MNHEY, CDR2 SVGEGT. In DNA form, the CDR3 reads TGTGCCAGCAGCCACAGGGGGACTAGCGGGATAGCCTGTGAGCAGTTCTTC. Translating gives CASSHRGTSGIACEQFF.

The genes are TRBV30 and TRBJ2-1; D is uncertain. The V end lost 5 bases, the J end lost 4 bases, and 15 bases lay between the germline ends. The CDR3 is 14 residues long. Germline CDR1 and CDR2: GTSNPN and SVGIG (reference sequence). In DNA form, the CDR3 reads TGTGCCTGGGGTATATTGGCGGATTACAATGAGCAGTTCTTC. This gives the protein CAWGILADYNEQFF.

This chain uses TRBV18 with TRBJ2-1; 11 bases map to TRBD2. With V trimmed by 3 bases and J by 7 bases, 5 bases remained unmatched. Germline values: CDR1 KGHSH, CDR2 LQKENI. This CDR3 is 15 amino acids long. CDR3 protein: CASSPFSGRENEQFF. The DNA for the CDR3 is TGTGCCAGCTCACCTTTTAGCGGGAGGGAAAATGAGCAGTTCTTC.

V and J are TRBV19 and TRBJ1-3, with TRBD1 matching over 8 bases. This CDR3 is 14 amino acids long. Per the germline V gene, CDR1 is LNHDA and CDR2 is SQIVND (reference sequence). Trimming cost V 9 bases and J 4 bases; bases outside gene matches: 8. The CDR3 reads CASASGGRGNTIYF. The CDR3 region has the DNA TGTGCCAGCGCATCAGGGGGCAGGGGAAACACCATATATTTT.

The CDR3 DNA reads TGTGCCAGCAGTGGAGACAGGGACTCCTATAATTCACCCCTCCACTTT. Translating gives CASSGDRDSYNSPLHF. The chain recombines TRBV6-1 with TRBJ1-6; 7 bases are a match to TRBD1. The CDR3 is made up of 16 amino acids. The trim removed 4 bases at V and 0 bases at J, leaving 3 bases unmatched. Germline loops: CDR1 MNHNS, CDR2 SASEGT.

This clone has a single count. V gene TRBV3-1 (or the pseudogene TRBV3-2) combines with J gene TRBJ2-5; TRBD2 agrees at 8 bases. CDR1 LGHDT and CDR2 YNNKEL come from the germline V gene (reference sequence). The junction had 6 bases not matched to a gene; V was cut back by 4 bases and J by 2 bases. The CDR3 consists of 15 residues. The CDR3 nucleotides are TGTGCCAGCAGCCCCAGCGGGACTAGACAAGAGACCCAGTACTTC. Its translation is CASSPSGTRQETQYF.

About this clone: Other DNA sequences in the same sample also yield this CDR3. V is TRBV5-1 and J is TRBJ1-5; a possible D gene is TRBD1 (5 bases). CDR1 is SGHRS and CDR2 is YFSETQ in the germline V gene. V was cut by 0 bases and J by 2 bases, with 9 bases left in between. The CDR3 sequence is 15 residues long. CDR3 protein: CASSLGGTGNQPQHF. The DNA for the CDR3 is TGCGCCAGCAGCTTGGGAGGGACTGGCAATCAGCCCCAGCATTTT.

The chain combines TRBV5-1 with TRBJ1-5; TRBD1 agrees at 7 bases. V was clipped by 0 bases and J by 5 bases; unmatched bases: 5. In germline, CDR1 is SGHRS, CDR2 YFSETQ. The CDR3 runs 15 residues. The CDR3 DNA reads TGCGCCAGCAGCTTGGAGGGGGCGGTGTATCAGCCCCAGCATTTT. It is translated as CASSLEGAVYQPQHF. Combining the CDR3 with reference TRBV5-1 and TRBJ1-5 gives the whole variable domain KAGVTQTPRYLIKTRGQQVTLSCSPISGHRSVSWYQQTPGQGLQFLFEYFSETQRNKGNFPGRFSGRQFSNSRSEMNVSTLELGDSALYLCASSLEGAVYQPQHFGDGTRLSIL.

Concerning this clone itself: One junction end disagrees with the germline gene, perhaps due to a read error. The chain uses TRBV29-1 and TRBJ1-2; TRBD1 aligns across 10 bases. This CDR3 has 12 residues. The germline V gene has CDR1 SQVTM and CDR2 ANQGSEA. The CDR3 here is CSVGTGDYGNTF. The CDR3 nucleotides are TGCAGCGTAGGGACAGGGGACTATGGCAACACCTTC.

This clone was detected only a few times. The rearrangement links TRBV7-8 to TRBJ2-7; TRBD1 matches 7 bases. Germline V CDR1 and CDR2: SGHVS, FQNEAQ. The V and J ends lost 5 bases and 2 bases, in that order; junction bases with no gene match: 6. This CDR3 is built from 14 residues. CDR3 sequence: CASSPRDRAYEQYF. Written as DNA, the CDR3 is TGTGCCAGCAGCCCTCGGGACAGAGCCTACGAGCAGTACTTC.

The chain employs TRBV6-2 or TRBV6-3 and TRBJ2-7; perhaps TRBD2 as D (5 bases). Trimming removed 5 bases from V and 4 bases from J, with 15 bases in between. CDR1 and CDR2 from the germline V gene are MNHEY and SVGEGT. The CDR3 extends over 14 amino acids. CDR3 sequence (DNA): TGTGCCAGCAGTATTGGGAGTGGTAGGTACGAGCAGTACTTC. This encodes CASSIGSGRYEQYF.

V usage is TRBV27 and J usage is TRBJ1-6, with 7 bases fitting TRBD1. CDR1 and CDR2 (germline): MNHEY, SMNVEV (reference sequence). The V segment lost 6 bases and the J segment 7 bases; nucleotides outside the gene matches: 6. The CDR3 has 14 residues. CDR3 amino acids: CASRRDSWNSPLHF. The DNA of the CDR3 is TGTGCCAGCAGGCGGGACAGTTGGAATTCACCCCTCCACTTT.

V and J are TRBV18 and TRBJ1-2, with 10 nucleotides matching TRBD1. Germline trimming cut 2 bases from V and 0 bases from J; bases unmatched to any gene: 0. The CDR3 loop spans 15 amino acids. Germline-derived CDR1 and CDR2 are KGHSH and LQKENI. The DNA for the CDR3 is TGTGCCAGCTCACCAGGGACAGGGGCTAACTATGGCTACACCTTC. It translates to CASSPGTGANYGYTF.

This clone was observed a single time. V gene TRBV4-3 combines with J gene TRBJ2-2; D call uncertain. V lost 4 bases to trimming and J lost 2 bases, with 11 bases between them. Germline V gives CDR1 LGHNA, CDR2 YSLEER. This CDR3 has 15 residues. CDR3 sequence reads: CASSPSYVNTGELFF. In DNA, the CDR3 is TGCGCCAGCAGCCCCTCTTATGTAAACACCGGGGAGCTGTTTTTT.

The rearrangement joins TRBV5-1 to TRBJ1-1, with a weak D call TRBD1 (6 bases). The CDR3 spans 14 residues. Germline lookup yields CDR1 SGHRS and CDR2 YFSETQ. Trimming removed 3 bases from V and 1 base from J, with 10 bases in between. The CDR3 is CASSYGQQNTEAFF. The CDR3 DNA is TGCGCCAGCAGCTACGGACAGCAGAACACTGAAGCTTTCTTT.

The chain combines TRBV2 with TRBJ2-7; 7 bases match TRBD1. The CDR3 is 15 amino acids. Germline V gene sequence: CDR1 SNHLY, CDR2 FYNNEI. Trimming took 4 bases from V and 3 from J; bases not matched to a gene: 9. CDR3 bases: TGTGCCAGCAGTGTCCCACCGGGACAGAACTACGAGCAGTACTTC. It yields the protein CASSVPPGQNYEQYF.

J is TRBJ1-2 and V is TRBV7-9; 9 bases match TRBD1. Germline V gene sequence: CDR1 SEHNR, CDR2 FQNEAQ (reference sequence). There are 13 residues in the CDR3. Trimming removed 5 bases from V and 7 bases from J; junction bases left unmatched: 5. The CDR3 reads CASSRGTGSGYTF. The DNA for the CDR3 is TGTGCCAGCAGCCGCGGGACAGGGTCTGGCTACACCTTC.

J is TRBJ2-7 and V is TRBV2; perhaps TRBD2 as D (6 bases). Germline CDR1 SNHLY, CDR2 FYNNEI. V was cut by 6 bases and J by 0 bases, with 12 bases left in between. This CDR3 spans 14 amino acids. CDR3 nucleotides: TGTGCCAGCAGATATTCCGGGAGCTCCTACGAGCAGTACTTC. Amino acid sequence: CASRYSGSSYEQYF.

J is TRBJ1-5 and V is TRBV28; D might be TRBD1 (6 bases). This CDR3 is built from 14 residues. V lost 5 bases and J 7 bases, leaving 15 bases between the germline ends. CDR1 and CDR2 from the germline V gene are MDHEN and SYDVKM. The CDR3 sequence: CASSQGLGRQPQHF. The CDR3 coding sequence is TGTGCCAGCAGTCAGGGGTTGGGCAGGCAGCCCCAGCATTTT.

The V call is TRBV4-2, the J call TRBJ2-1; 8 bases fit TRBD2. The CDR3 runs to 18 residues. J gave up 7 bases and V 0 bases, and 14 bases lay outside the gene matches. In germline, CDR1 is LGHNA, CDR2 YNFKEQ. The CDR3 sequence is CASSQDEVVTGGRNEQFF. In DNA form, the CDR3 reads TGTGCCAGCAGCCAAGATGAGGTTGTAACGGGGGGGAGAAATGAGCAGTTCTTC.

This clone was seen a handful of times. CDR3 DNA sequence: TGTGCCTGGAGTGTAAGTGGGGCAGGGCCCTCTGGAAACACCATATATTTT. This codes for CAWSVSGAGPSGNTIYF. This chain uses TRBV30 with TRBJ1-3, with a tentative D call TRBD1 (5 bases). CDR3 size: 17 residues. The V gene lost 0 bases and the J gene lost 0 bases, with 15 bases spanning the gap. CDR1 is GTSNPN and CDR2 is SVGIG in the germline V gene (reference sequence).